The text below deals with one TCR beta chain. The data are from a study of early T cells in non-severe SARS-CoV-2 infection. Each cDNA molecule carried a unique molecular identifier. TCRdb independently ran MiXCR on the 5' RACE reads; one entry per CDR3 protein. Among some 64,000 distinct CDR3 sequences, around 20% were seen once, and the ten largest hold approximately 16%. CDR3 length equals 13 residues. Between the trimmed V and J ends, which lost 6 bases and 0 bases, there was a span of 9 bases. CDR1 and CDR2 from the germline V gene are DFQATT and SNEGSKA (reference sequence). This TCR derives from an adult who was a healthcare worker with PCR-confirmed SARS-CoV-2 infection or an uninfected control (not recorded which). This specimen consisted of whole blood, obtained at baseline. The chain carries TRBV20-1 and TRBJ2-4, with D possibly being TRBD1 or TRBD2 (5 bases each). The CDR3 DNA reads TGCAGTGCCTCAGGGAGAGCCAAAAACATTCAGTACTTC. It is translated as CSASGRAKNIQYF.